These 7 T cell receptor beta chains were all obtained from the same sample, sequenced in a study of neurological immune-mediated disorders. In TCRdb, the 5' RACE reads were re-called with MiXCR into one record per CDR3 protein. Of 55,000 to 75,000 distinct CDR3 sequences listed, less than 2.5% are singletons. The sequencing input was PBMCs. Receptors originate from a man between 50 and 59 years old with multiple sclerosis.

Ten or more counts support this clonotype. The rearrangement links TRBV12-3 or TRBV12-4 to TRBJ1-4, with TRBD1 identical over 8 bases. V dropped 3 bases and J dropped 8; count of bases not matched to a gene: 2. This CDR3 contains 13 residues. CDR3 loop: CASSFGTGEKLFF. The CDR3 coding sequence is TGTGCCAGCAGTTTTGGGACAGGAGAAAAACTGTTTTTT.

The sample holds a few counts of this clonotype. Being one base from a much bigger clone, this may be a read error. The final CDR3 position lacks the conserved phenylalanine or tryptophan, pointing to a likely read error. The rearrangement uses TRBV20-1 and TRBJ2-4, with 7 bases aligning to TRBD1. CDR1 and CDR2 from the germline V gene are DFQATT and SNEGSKA (reference sequence). The CDR3 has 15 amino acids. The V and J ends lost 5 bases and 0 bases, in that order; junction bases with no gene match: 7. The CDR3 spells CSADTGTVAKNIQYC. The CDR3 DNA is TGCAGTGCTGATACCGGGACAGTAGCCAAAAACATTCAGTACTGC.

This clonotype was seen at least ten times. The chain combines TRBV12-3 or TRBV12-4 with TRBJ1-3; D is unresolved. Trimming removed 1 base at V and 0 bases at J, with 7 bases between. The CDR3 extends over 15 amino acids. DNA of the CDR3: TGTGCCAGCAGTTTAGGTCAAAACTCTGGAAACACCATATATTTT. The encoded protein is CASSLGQNSGNTIYF.

This clonotype was found many times. CDR3 sequence (DNA): TGCGCCAGCAGCTTGGACAGGGGTTATGGCTACACCTTC. Protein: CASSLDRGYGYTF. The rearrangement links TRBV5-1 to TRBJ1-2; 7 nucleotides align to TRBD1. CDR1 SGHRS and CDR2 YFSETQ come from the germline V gene. V dropped 0 bases and J dropped 5; count of bases not matched to a gene: 1. The CDR3 is made up of 13 amino acids.

This clonotype was counted ten times or more. The J gene is TRBJ1-2, the V gene TRBV5-1; D ambiguous. The CDR3 is 17 amino acids. From germline, CDR1 is SGHRS and CDR2 YFSETQ. The V gene lost 6 bases and the J gene lost 4 bases, with 25 bases spanning the gap. In DNA, the CDR3 is TGCGCCAGCATCCCGATGGGTATAGGGTCTGCCTCCTATGGCTACACCTTC. This codes for CASIPMGIGSASYGYTF.

Ten or more counts support this clonotype. CDR3 DNA: TGCGCCAGCAGCTTCGACGGAAGCAATCAGCCCCAGCATTTT. Its translation is CASSFDGSNQPQHF. The chain carries TRBV5-1 and TRBJ1-5; D is undetermined. In germline, CDR1 is SGHRS, CDR2 YFSETQ. V was pared by 2 bases and J by 1 base, with 7 bases between. The CDR3 covers 14 residues.

This sequence joins TRBV18 and TRBJ2-2, with D possibly TRBD2 on 6 matching bases. Germline assignment: CDR1 KGHSH and CDR2 LQKENI. The CDR3 has 15 residues. V was pared by 5 bases and J by 5 bases, with 15 bases between. CDR3 in DNA: TGTGCCAGCTCAACCCGACTAGGACGAACCGGGGAGCTGTTTTTT. Translation gives CASSTRLGRTGELFF.